Listed below are T cell receptor beta chains from one sample, sequenced in a study of blood T cell repertoires in COVID-19. The method was immunoSEQ multiplex PCR; TCRdb's version includes in-frame clones alone and lacks a portion of them. This sample has approximately 230,000 clones; around 86% occur once, and the top ten carry over 2%. The sample taken for sequencing was peripheral blood. These receptors were obtained from a man younger than 40 who had recovered from COVID-19. Each CDR3 is given with its conserved first and last residue. A D gene is named only where the DNA matches it firmly.

j_call v_call d_call cdr3_aa
TRBJ2-2 TRBV11-2 TRBD2 CASSWGLPNTGELFF
TRBJ1-2 TRBV5-5 TRBD1 CASTDRGYYGYTF
TRBJ2-3 TRBV19 TRBD1 CATRGQRNLRGTDTQYF
TRBJ2-6 TRBV3-1/TRBV3-2 . CASSQMPAGANVLTF
TRBJ1-1 TRBV9 . CASSVAVLNTEAFF
TRBJ2-3 TRBV6-5 TRBD2 CASSSSAGGPEDTQYF
TRBJ1-6 TRBV4-1 TRBD1 CASSLTGANSPLHF
TRBJ1-2 TRBV28 TRBD1 CASSFPNRGQNYGYTF
TRBJ1-1 TRBV6-1 TRBD1 CASSEAVQGITEAFF
TRBJ1-2 TRBV27 . CASSLNPGGWDGYTF